This T cell receptor (beta chain) was captured by sequencing in a study of cytomegalovirus exposure and HLA in healthy donors. V was clipped by 0 bases and J by 4 bases, with 9 bases between them. The CDR3 is 13 residues long. The germline V gene has CDR1 GTSNPN and CDR2 SVGIG (reference sequence). Researchers ran the PCR with 60 Vbeta and 13 Jbeta primers. Some clones are missing from TCRdb's copy, which holds only in-frame ones; the method was immunoSEQ multiplex PCR. Here the sample spans approximately 220,000 clones, about 80% being singletons. The rearrangement uses TRBV30 and TRBJ2-5, with no clear D. The sequencing input was PBMCs. The TCR originated in a male donor in good health and CMV-seronegative. Here the CDR3 reads CAWSVQLRETQYF. CDR3 DNA sequence: TGTGCCTGGAGTGTACAGCTGAGAGAGACCCAGTACTTC. Combining the CDR3 with reference TRBV30 and TRBJ2-5 gives the whole variable domain SQTIHQWPATLVQPVGSPLSLECTVEGTSNPNLYWYRQAAGRGLQLLFYSVGIGQISSEVPQNLSASRPQDRQFILSSKKLLLSDSGFYLCAWSVQLRETQYFGPGTRLLVL.